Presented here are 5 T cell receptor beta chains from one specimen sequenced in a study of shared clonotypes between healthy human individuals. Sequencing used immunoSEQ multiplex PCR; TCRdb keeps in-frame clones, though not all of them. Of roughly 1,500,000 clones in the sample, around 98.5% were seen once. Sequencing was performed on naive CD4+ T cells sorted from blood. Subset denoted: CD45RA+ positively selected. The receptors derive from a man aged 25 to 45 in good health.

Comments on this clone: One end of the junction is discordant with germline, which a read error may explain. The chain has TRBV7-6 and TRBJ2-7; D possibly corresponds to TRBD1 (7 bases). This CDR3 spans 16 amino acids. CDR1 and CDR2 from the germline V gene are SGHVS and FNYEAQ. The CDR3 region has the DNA TGTGCCAGCAGCTTAGTGGCAGGGGGGAGGACCTACGAACAGTACTTC. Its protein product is CASSLVAGGRTYEQYF. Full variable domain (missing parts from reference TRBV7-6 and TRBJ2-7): GAGVSQSPRYKVTKRGQDVALRCDPISGHVSLYWYRQALGQGPEFLTYFNYEAQQDKSGLPNDRFSAERPEGSISTLTIQRTEQRDSAMYRCASSLVAGGRTYEQYFGPGTRLTVT.

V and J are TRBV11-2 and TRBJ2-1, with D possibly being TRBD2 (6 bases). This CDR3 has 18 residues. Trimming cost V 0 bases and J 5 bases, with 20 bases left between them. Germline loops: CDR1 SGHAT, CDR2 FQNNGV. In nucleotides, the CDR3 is TGTGCCAGCAGCTTAGAGATCAGTGGCGGGGCTTCGAACAATGAGCAGTTCTTC. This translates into CASSLEISGGASNNEQFF.

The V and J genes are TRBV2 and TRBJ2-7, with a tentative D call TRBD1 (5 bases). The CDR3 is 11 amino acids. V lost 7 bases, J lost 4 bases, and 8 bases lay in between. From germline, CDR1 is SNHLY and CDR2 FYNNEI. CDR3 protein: CASKQDYEQYF. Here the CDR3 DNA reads TGTGCCAGCAAACAGGATTACGAGCAGTACTTC.

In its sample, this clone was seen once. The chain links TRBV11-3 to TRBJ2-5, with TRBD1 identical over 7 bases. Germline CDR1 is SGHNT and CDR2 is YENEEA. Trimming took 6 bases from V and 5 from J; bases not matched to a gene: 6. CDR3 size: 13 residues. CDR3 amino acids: CASSSTGSETQYF. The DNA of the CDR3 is TGTGCCAGCAGTTCGACAGGGAGTGAGACCCAGTACTTC. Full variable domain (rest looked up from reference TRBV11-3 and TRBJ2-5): EAGVVQSPRYKIIEKKQPVAFWCNPISGHNTLYWYLQNLGQGPELLIRYENEEAVDDSQLPKDRFSAERLKGVDSTLKIQPAELGDSAVYLCASSSTGSETQYFGPGTRLLVL.

The CDR3 spells CASRRGQSNTEAFF. CDR3 coding DNA: TGTGCCAGCAGACGGGGACAGTCCAACACTGAAGCTTTCTTT. The chain links TRBV6-6 to TRBJ1-1, with TRBD1 matching over 7 bases. The CDR3 totals 14 residues. The germline CDR1 and CDR2 sequences are MNHNY and SVGAGI (reference sequence). V lost 6 bases to trimming and J lost 2 bases; unmatched junction nucleotides: 6.